Listed below are T cell receptor beta chains from one sample, sequenced in a study of cytomegalovirus exposure and HLA in healthy donors. Clones were read by immunoSEQ multiplex PCR, and TCRdb kept only the in-frame ones, dropping some. The data show 20,000 to 30,000 clones, 75% to 80% seen once. Sequences were obtained from PBMCs. All receptors derive from a male donor in good health and CMV-seronegative. Both conserved end residues are part of each CDR3. The order of the fields is clone size, V gene, D gene, J gene, CDR3 DNA, CDR3 protein. A D gene is named only where the DNA matches it firmly. For some rows the clone size is stated as once, few or many, or as a class when expanded; others skip it.

>few|TRBV6-5|NA|TRBJ1-5
TGTGCCAGCAGTGTACAGGGTAATCAGCCCCAGCATTTT
CASSVQGNQPQHF
>few|TRBV5-5|NA|TRBJ1-1
TGTGCCAGCAGCTACGGGACACTGAACACTGAAGCTTTCTTT
CASSYGTLNTEAFF
>NA|TRBV30|NA|TRBJ1-1
TGTGCCTGGAGTGTGCTGAGGGAGGATAGAGCTTTCTTT
CAWSVLREDRAFF
>few|TRBV27|NA|TRBJ1-2
TGTGCCAGCAGTTTACACAGGGTTTCCTTC
CASSLHRVSF
>NA|TRBV29-1|TRBD1|TRBJ2-4
TGCAGCGTTGAAGACCCTACCATAGGACAGGCCCTAGCCAAAAACATTCAGTACTTC
CSVEDPTIGQALAKNIQYF
>NA|TRBV27|TRBD2|TRBJ2-3
TGTGCCAGCAGTGTGCTAGCGGGGGGCAGCACACATACGCAGTATTTT
CASSVLAGGSTHTQYF
>NA|TRBV10-3|TRBD1|TRBJ1-1
TGTGCCATCAAAGAGGGGGCCCTCACTGAAGCTTTCTTT
CAIKEGALTEAFF
>NA|TRBV5-1|TRBD1|TRBJ2-2
TGCGCCAGCAGCCAAACAGGGGAAGGGACCGGGGAGCTGTTTTTT
CASSQTGEGTGELFF
>NA|TRBV6-1|NA|TRBJ2-2
TGTGCCAGCAGTGAACAGGGAGGCGGGACCGGGGAGCTGTTTTTT
CASSEQGGGTGELFF
>NA|TRBV6-1|NA|TRBJ1-2
TGTGCCAGCAGGGAGGAGGTGGCTGCTAACTATGGCTACACCTTC
CASREEVAANYGYTF
>NA|TRBV9|TRBD1|TRBJ2-2
TGTGCCAGCAAAGAGGGGGCTAGCACAATCGGGGAGCTGTTTTTT
CASKEGASTIGELFF
>NA|TRBV28|TRBD1|TRBJ1-4
TGTGCCAGCAGTCCCATATCAGGGGGTGGCGAAAAACTGTTTTTT
CASSPISGGGEKLFF
>NA|TRBV29-1|NA|TRBJ1-1
TGCAGCTGTAGGCGGATGAACACTGAAGCTTTCTTT
CSCRRMNTEAFF
>NA|TRBV12-5|TRBD1|TRBJ2-3
TGTGCTAGTGGTTTGAACCTAGGACAGGGCGGCACAGATACGCAGTATTTT
CASGLNLGQGGTDTQYF
>NA|TRBV28|TRBD1|TRBJ2-4
TGTGCCAGCAGTTCCCGGGACAGGGGGATTCAGTACTTC
CASSSRDRGIQYF
>NA|TRBV7-2|TRBD1|TRBJ2-7
TGTGCCAGCTCCCGACGACAGGGATTGGCCGAGCAGTACTTC
CASSRRQGLAEQYF
>NA|TRBV13|NA|TRBJ2-5
TGTGCCAGCAGCCTCCTAAAAGAGACCCAGTACTTC
CASSLLKETQYF
>NA|TRBV28|TRBD1|TRBJ2-7
TGTGCCAGCAGTCCATGGACAGGGACGCACGAGCAGTACTTC
CASSPWTGTHEQYF
>NA|TRBV5-6|NA|TRBJ1-2
TGTGCCAGCAGCACCGGGGTCTATGGCTACACCTTC
CASSTGVYGYTF
>NA|TRBV7-9|NA|TRBJ2-7
TGTGCCAGCAGCAACCGGGAGACGGCATACGAGCAGTACTTC
CASSNRETAYEQYF
>NA|TRBV7-3|NA|TRBJ1-1
TGTGCCAGCAGCCCCTCAGGACAAATAGGCACTGAAGCTTTCTTT
CASSPSGQIGTEAFF
>NA|TRBV7-8|TRBD1|TRBJ2-2
TGTGCCAGCAGCTTAGCCAGGACAGGCCCCAACACCGGGGAGCTGTTTTTT
CASSLARTGPNTGELFF
>NA|TRBV13|NA|TRBJ2-7
TGTGCCAGCAGCGTAGGGACCCCGGGGGAGCAGTACTTC
CASSVGTPGEQYF
>NA|TRBV21-1|NA|TRBJ1-2
TGTGCCAGCAGCACGGTAGGACAGCCAAATTTCTTC
CASSTVGQPNFF
>NA|TRBV25-1|NA|TRBJ2-3
TGTGCCAGCAGAGACCAAAGAGGGGGGGCGGGAGATACGCAGTATTTT
CASRDQRGGAGDTQYF
>NA|TRBV6-5|NA|TRBJ2-7
TGTGCCAGCAGTTACTCCCCCGGGGGTGGGCACGAGCAGTACTTC
CASSYSPGGGHEQYF
>NA|TRBV9|NA|TRBJ1-1
TGTGCCAGCAGCGTCGGACCCGTCTCTGGGGGAGGCACTGAAGCTTTCTTT
CASSVGPVSGGGTEAFF
>NA|TRBV18|NA|TRBJ2-5
TGTGCCAGCTCACGACAACAGGGTGGGAAGGAGACCCAGTACTTC
CASSRQQGGKETQYF
>NA|TRBV28|NA|TRBJ1-2
TGTGCCAGCAAGGGGAGGGACAAATCCTATGGCTACACCTTC
CASKGRDKSYGYTF
>NA|TRBV7-2|NA|TRBJ2-7
TGTGCCAGCAGCTTAGAGGAGTTTACGTACGAGCAGTACTTC
CASSLEEFTYEQYF
>NA|TRBV9|NA|TRBJ2-7
TGTGCCAGCAGAAATCAGGGCGGGGCCTACGAGCAGTACTTC
CASRNQGGAYEQYF
>NA|TRBV19|TRBD2|TRBJ2-3
TGTGCCAGTAGTATTGGGGCGACGGGGGGGCCAAATACGCAGTATTTT
CASSIGATGGPNTQYF
>NA|TRBV7-3|TRBD2|TRBJ2-7
TGTGCCAGCAGCCCACAAGGGACTAGAACCTACGAGCAGTACTTC
CASSPQGTRTYEQYF
>NA|TRBV5-1|NA|TRBJ2-3
TGCGCCAGCAGCTTGAGGGGTTCTAGCACAGATACGCAGTATTTT
CASSLRGSSTDTQYF
>NA|TRBV6-5|NA|TRBJ1-2
TGTGCCAGCCGCGGCGACGGTGGCTACACCTTC
CASRGDGGYTF
>NA|TRBV10-3|TRBD1|TRBJ1-1
TGTGCCATCAGTAAGACAGGGGGCTTCGGGTCTTTAACTGAAGCTTTCTTT
CAISKTGGFGSLTEAFF
>NA|TRBV19|NA|TRBJ1-4
TGTGCCAGTAGTATCCTTACACCGGGACACCTGAGGCGCGAAAAACTGTTTTTT
CASSILTPGHLRREKLFF
>NA|TRBV7-9|NA|TRBJ2-7
TGTGCCAGCAGCTTATTTCCTTACTCCTACGAGCAGTACTTC
CASSLFPYSYEQYF
>once|TRBV28|TRBD1|TRBJ2-2
TGTGCCAGCAGTTTGACAGGGTTATCTGAGCTGTTTTTT
CASSLTGLSELFF
>NA|TRBV4-3|NA|TRBJ1-1
TGCGCCAGCAGCCCCCTCCGGGACACTGAAGCTTTCTTT
CASSPLRDTEAFF
>NA|TRBV7-8|TRBD2|TRBJ2-5
TGTGCCAGCAGCCCTCCCGTTAGCGGGGTACAAGAGACCCAGTACTTC
CASSPPVSGVQETQYF
>NA|TRBV4-1|TRBD1|TRBJ2-7
TGCGCCAGCAGCCTAATGACAGGGTTCTACGAGCAGTACTTC
CASSLMTGFYEQYF
>NA|TRBV6-1|NA|TRBJ2-3
TGTGCCAGCAGTTCCAACAGCGGCTTAGATACGCAGTATTTT
CASSSNSGLDTQYF
>NA|TRBV7-3|TRBD1|TRBJ1-6
TGTGCCAGCAGCCCCACAGGGGGTCGAAATTCACCCCTCCACTTT
CASSPTGGRNSPLHF
>NA|TRBV5-1|NA|TRBJ1-2
TGCGCCAGCAGCTTGGGAGGGCGGGCTGGCGGCTACACCTTC
CASSLGGRAGGYTF
>once|TRBV10-3|TRBD1|TRBJ2-7
TGTGCCATCAGGGGGGGGACAGGGGACGAGCAGTACTTC
CAIRGGTGDEQYF
>NA|TRBV7-8|TRBD2|TRBJ2-3
TGTGCCAGCAGCTTATCGGGACTAGCGGACACAGATACGCAGTATTTT
CASSLSGLADTDTQYF
>NA|TRBV18|NA|TRBJ2-1
TGTGCCAGCTCAGGCGGACAGCCCTTTTACAATGAGCAGTTCTTC
CASSGGQPFYNEQFF